The T cell receptor beta chain described here comes from a study of T cell responses to AZD1222 COVID-19 vaccine (dated by TCRdb to 2020 to 2022). Describing the broader study: AZD1222 recipients with second doses at about 4 weeks or about 12 weeks were pooled, because spike-specific TCR depth and breadth did not differ between schedules. TCR sequencing was performed for 230 to 250 trial participants, of whom about 200 were given two doses of AZD1222 and some 26 were given two doses of MenACWY control vaccine. Trial participants were enrolled by age into 18-55, 56-69 and 70-plus year subgroups, with roughly 160, 29 and 62 TCR-sequenced participants respectively. Broad study findings and their caveats: Participants were mostly white British, with more females than males. The authors suggested clonal diversity may have been underestimated. A significant rise in spike-specific TCR breadth and depth was observed after two AZD1222 doses relative to day 0 and relative to MenACWY recipients. The 56-69-year group was small, and its depth increase did not reach significance, likely because of low power. Nearly half of unique spike-specific TCRs reportedly recognized epitopes outside regions mutated in the B.1.351 and B.1.1.7 variants. Because no day 14 peak-response samples were available, the repertoires could be characterized only after the peak T cell response. The whole spike protein was spanned by vaccine-associated CD4 TCRs, and dominant responses were seen in regions 160-218 and 743-854. Conclusions about previously exposed vaccinees were limited because only a handful of AZD1222 recipients were SARS-CoV-2 seropositive at baseline.

The CDR3 regions of human TCRbeta chains were subjected to immunosequencing. Concerning the study's data processing: Repertoire TCRs were matched against a reference library of SARS-CoV-2-specific TCRs generated with the MIRA antigen-specificity platform. Breadth meant the fraction of unique TCRs that were SARS-CoV-2-associated, whereas depth meant the fraction of total T cells that were SARS-CoV-2-associated. Using the MIRA data, every spike-specific TCR was mapped to the spike region that the TCR reacted to and assigned to either a CD4 or a CD8 class. Log10-transformed breadth and depth values were compared by one-way ANOVA with Sidak's multiple comparisons tests. As stored in TCRdb, this immuneACCESS dataset retains in-frame rearrangements with V and J assigned. A fraction of the clones does not appear; measured against another copy, unresolved V genes explain less than half of the discrepancy, and the remainder lacks a known reason. That table is the source of V, J and clone size, and D and trimming were worked out from the DNA. The sample records fewer than 100,000 clones, nearly 90% of which are singletons. More than 7.5% of the sample belongs to the ten largest clones.

Including cysteine and phenylalanine, the CDR3 has 13 amino acids. Here the CDR3 DNA is all that survives: 39 bases in frame from base 1. Reading the germline V gene (reference sequence) gives CDR1 MNHEY and CDR2 SMNVEV. V sheds 4 bases and J sheds 0 bases, leaving 7 bases between their ends. The time point label, as the study defines it: baseline before first vaccination. Vaccinee samples came from UK trials COV001 and COV002, including a single-blind randomized controlled phase 2/3 trial of AZD1222 (ChAdOx1 nCoV-19) in healthy adults. For TCRbeta chain sequencing, PBMC samples were collected from trial participants at day 0 and at day 28 after the second dose. About this clone itself: The clone's antigen remains unknown. It has no much larger one-base neighbor in the sample; base qualities were not kept.

Sequenced here: peripheral blood, sampled on day 0 of AZD1222 vaccination. Recombination connected TRBV27 to TRBJ2-7; no D gene is confidently identified. The origin of this receptor is an adult in good health. The nucleotide sequence is given as TGTGCCAGCAGTTCCCCCCCCTCCTACGAGCAGTACTTC. It specifies CASSSPPSYEQYF.